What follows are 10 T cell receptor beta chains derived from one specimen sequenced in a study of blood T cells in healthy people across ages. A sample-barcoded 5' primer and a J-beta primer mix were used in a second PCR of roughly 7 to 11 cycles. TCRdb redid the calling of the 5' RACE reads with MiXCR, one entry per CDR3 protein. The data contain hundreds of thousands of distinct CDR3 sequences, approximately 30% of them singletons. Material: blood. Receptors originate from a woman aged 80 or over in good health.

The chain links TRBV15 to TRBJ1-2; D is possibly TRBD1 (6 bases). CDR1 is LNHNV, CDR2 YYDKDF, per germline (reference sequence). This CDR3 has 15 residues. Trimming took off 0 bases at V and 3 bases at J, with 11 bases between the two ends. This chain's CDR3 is CATSRDSTGYYGYTF. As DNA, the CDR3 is TGTGCCACCAGCAGAGATTCGACAGGCTACTATGGCTACACCTTC.

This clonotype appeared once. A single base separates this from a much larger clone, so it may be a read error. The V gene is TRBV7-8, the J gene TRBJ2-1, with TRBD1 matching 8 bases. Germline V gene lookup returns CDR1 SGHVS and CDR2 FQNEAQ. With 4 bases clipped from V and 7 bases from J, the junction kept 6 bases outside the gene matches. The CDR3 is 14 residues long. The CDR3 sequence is CASSSRTGLNEQFF. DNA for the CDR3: TGTGCCAGCAGCTCCCGGACAGGGCTGAATGAGCAGTTCTTC.

CDR3 DNA: TGCAGTGCCAGGACAGGGGGATATAATTCACCCCTCCACTTT. Translation: CSARTGGYNSPLHF. The V gene is TRBV20-1, the J gene TRBJ1-6; 10 bases align to TRBD1. The CDR3 consists of 14 residues. Germline CDR1 and CDR2: DFQATT and SNEGSKA (reference sequence). V lost 6 bases, J lost 4 bases, and 3 bases stayed unmatched.

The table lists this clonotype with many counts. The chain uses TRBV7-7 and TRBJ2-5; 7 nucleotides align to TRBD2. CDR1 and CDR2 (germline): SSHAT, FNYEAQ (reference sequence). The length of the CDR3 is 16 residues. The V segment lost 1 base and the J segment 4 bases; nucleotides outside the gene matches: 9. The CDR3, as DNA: TGTGCCAGCAGCTTAGGATCGGGGGGTATAGGAGAGACCCAGTACTTC. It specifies CASSLGSGGIGETQYF.

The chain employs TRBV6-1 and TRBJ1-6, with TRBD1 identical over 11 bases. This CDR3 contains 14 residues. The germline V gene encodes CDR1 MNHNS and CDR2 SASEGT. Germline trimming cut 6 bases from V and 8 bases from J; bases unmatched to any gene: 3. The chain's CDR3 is CASRTDRGHSPLHF. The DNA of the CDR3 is TGTGCCAGCAGGACGGACAGGGGGCATTCACCCCTCCACTTT.

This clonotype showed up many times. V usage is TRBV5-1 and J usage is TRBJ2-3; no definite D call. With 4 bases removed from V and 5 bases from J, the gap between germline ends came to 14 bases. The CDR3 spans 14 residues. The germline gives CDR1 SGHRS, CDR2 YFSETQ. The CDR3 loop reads CASSLRATKDTQYF. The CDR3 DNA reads TGCGCCAGCAGCCTCAGAGCGACAAAAGATACGCAGTATTTT.

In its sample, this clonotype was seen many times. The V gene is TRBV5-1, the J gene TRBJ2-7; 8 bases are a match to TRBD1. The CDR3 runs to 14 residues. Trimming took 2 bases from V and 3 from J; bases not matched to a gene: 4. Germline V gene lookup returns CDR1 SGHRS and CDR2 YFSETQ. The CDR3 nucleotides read TGCGCCAGCAGCTTCGTTGGACAGGGCTACGAGCAGTACTTC. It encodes CASSFVGQGYEQYF.

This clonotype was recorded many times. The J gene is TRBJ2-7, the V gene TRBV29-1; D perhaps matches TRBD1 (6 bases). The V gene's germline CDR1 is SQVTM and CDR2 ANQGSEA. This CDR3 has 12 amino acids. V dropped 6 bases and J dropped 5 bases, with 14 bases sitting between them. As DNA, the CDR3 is TGCAGCGTACTCCGACAGGAACACGAGCAGTACTTC. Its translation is CSVLRQEHEQYF.

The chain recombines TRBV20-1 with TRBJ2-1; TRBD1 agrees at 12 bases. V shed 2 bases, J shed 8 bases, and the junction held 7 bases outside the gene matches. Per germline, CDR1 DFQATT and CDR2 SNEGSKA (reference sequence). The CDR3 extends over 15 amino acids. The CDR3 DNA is TGCAGTGCTAGATCGGGACAGGGGGCGCGAGATGAGCAGTTCTTC. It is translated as CSARSGQGARDEQFF.

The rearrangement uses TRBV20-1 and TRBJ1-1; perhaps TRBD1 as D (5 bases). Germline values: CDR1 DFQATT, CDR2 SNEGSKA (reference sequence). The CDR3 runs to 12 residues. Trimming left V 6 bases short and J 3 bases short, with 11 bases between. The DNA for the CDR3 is TGCAGTGCCAGGGCGGGGCACACTGAAGCTTTCTTT. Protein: CSARAGHTEAFF.